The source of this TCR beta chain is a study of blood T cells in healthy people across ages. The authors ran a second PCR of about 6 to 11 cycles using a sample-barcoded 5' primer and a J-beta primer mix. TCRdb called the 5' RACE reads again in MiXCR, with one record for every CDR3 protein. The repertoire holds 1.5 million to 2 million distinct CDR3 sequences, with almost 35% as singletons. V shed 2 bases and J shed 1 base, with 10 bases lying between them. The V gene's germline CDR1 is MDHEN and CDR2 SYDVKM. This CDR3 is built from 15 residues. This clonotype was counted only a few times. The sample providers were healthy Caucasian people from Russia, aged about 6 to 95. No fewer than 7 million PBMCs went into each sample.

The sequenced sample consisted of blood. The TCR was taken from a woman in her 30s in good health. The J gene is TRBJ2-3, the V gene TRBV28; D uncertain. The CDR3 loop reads CASSLGRIRTDTQYF. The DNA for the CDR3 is TGTGCCAGCAGTTTAGGGCGGATTCGCACAGATACGCAGTATTTT. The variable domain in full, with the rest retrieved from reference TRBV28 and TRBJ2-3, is DVKVTQSSRYLVKRTGEKVFLECVQDMDHENMFWYRQDPGLGLRLIYFSYDVKMKEKGDIPEGYSVSREKKERFSLILESASTNQTSMYLCASSLGRIRTDTQYFGPGTRLTVL.